This TCR beta chain was profiled in a study of blood T cells in healthy people across ages. Through a sample-barcoded 5' primer and a J-beta primer mix, a second PCR was run for roughly 6 to 12 cycles. TCRdb re-called the 5' RACE reads through MiXCR, storing one row per CDR3 protein. The data contain about 930,000 distinct CDR3 sequences, just under 30% of them singletons. The CDR3 consists of 15 residues. V trimming: 3 bases; J trimming: 3 bases; junction bases outside the gene matches: 3. Per the germline V gene, CDR1 is MNHNS and CDR2 is SASEGT. The sample also formed part of further work on T cells of mothers and their children.

The receptor was isolated from a middle-aged woman in good health. The chain is built from TRBV6-1 and TRBJ2-3, with 10 bases identical to TRBD2. The specimen was blood. The CDR3 region is CASSDSGGRTDTQYF. In nucleotides, the CDR3 is TGTGCCAGCAGTGATAGCGGGGGGCGTACAGATACGCAGTATTTT.